This T cell receptor beta chain came from a study of chemoradiotherapy in HPV16-positive cancers. Whole-study findings and limits: The functional HPV-specific definition rests on just a couple of HPV16-positive patients. In HPV16-positive patients, HPV-responsive T-cell expansion tracked better recurrence-free survival.

Repeated repertoire sampling spanned the course of chemoradiotherapy. Generated by immunoSEQ multiplex PCR, the TCRdb table keeps only in-frame clones and is missing some. The sample consists of roughly 25,000 clones, approximately 95% of them appearing once. V was pared by 1 base and J by 10 bases, with 14 bases between. CDR1 and CDR2 (germline): MGHDK, SYGVNS. This CDR3 contains 14 residues. A remark on this clone: Its antigen remains unidentified.

This chain links TRBV25-1 with TRBJ2-4; D possibly corresponds to TRBD1 (6 bases). The source of this sequence is a human donor with HPV-associated anogenital cancer. Sample collection was performed from a patient who underwent chemoradiotherapy. The chain's CDR3 is CASSESGRGGIQYF. CDR3 nucleotide sequence: TGTGCCAGCAGTGAATCGGGACGAGGGGGAATTCAGTACTTC.